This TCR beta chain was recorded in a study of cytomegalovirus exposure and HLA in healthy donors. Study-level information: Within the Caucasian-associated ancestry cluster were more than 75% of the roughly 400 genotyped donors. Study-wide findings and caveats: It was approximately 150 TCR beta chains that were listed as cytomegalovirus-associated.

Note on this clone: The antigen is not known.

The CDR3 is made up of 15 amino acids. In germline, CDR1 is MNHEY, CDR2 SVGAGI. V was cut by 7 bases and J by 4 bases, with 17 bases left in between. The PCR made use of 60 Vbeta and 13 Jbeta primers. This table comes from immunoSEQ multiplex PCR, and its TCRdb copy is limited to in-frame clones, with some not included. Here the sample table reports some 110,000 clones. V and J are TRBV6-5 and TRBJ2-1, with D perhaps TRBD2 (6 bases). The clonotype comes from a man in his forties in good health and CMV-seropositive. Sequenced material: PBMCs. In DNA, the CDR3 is TGTGCCAGCACCCGAGGAGGGAGGCTGTACAATGAGCAGTTCTTC. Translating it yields CASTRGGRLYNEQFF.